The T cell receptor (beta chain) under discussion was sequenced for a study of blood T cells in healthy people across ages. J lost 10 bases, V lost 5 bases, and 11 bases had no gene match. The CDR3 loop spans 14 amino acids. Germline V lookup: CDR1 MNHEY, CDR2 SMNVEV (reference sequence). The second PCR ran roughly 6 to 11 cycles with a sample-barcoded 5' primer and J-beta primers. Via MiXCR, TCRdb re-called the 5' RACE reads, giving one row per CDR3 protein. The table lists nearly 1 million distinct CDR3 sequences, just over 50% of them singletons. This sequence originates from a woman between 55 and 75 years old in good health. The sample consisted of blood. The rearrangement links TRBV27 to TRBJ2-1; 7 bases fit TRBD2. This CDR3 is CASSPTRAGWEQFF. The DNA for the CDR3 is TGTGCCAGCAGTCCGACGAGAGCGGGATGGGAGCAGTTCTTC.